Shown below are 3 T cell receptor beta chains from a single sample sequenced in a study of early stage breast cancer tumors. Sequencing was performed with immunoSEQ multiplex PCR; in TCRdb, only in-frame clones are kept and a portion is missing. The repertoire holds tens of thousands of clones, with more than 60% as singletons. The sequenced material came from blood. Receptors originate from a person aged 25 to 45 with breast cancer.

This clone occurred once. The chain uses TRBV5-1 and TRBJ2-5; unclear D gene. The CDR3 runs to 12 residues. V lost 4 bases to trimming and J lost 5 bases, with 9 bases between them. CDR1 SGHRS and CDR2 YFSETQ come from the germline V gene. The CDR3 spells CASSPSRETQYF. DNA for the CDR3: TGCGCCAGCAGCCCCTCCCGGGAGACCCAGTACTTC.

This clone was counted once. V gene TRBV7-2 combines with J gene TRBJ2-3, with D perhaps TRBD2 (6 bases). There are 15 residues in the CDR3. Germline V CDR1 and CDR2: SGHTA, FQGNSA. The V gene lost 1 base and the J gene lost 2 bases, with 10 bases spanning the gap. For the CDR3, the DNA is TGTGCCAGCAGCTTAGGCGGAGGGGACACAGATACGCAGTATTTT. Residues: CASSLGGGDTDTQYF. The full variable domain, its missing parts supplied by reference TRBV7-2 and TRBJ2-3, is GAGVSQSPSNKVTEKGKDVELRCDPISGHTALYWYRQSLGQGLEFLIYFQGNSAPDKSGLPSDRFSAERTGGSVSTLTIQRTQQEDSAVYLCASSLGGGDTDTQYFGPGTRLTVL.

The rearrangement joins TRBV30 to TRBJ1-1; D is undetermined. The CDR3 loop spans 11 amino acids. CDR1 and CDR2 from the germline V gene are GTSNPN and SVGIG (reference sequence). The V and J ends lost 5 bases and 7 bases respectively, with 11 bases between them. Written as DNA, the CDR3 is TGTGCCTGGCTACGGGTGGGTGAAGCTTTCTTT. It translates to CAWLRVGEAFF.